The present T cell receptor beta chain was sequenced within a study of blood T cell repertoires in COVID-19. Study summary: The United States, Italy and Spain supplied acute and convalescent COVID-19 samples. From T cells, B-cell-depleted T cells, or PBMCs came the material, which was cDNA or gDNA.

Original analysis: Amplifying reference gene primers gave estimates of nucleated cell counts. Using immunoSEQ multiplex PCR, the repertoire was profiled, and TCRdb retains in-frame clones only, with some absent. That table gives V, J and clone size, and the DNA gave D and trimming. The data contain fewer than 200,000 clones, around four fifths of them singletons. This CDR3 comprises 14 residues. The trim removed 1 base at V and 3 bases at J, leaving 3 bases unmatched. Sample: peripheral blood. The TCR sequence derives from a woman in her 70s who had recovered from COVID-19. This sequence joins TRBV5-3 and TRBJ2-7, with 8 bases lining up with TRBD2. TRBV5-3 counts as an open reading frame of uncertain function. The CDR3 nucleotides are TGTGCCAGAAGCTTGACTAGCGGTAGCTACGAGCAGTACTTC. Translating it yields CARSLTSGSYEQYF.